Following are 21 T cell receptor beta chains from one sample sequenced in a study of T cell responses to AZD1222 COVID-19 vaccine. Assay used: immunoSEQ multiplex PCR; TCRdb lists only in-frame clones, some missing. The profile shows around 140,000 clones, about 92% of them singletons. The input for sequencing was peripheral blood, taken on day 0 of MenACWY control vaccination. Every receptor here comes from an adult in good health.

The CDR3 sequence is CASSSLIRTQYF. The CDR3 DNA reads as TGTGCCAGCAGCTCCCTAATACGTACCCAGTACTTC. V and J are TRBV7-9 and TRBJ2-5, with D unclear. V was cut by 4 bases and J by 8 bases, with 11 bases left in between. Germline V gene sequence: CDR1 SEHNR, CDR2 FQNEAQ (reference sequence). The CDR3 contains 12 residues.

The V call is TRBV6-5, the J call TRBJ2-7, with D tentatively TRBD1 or TRBD2 (5 bases each). Between the trimmed V and J ends, which lost 10 bases and 6 bases, there was a span of 19 bases. This CDR3 has 13 residues. CDR1 is MNHEY, CDR2 SVGAGI, per germline. The CDR3, as DNA: TGTGCCACAGGGTCAAGAGGTGGGAGCGAGCAGTACTTC. Translated: CATGSRGGSEQYF.

The chain employs TRBV3-1 (or the pseudogene TRBV3-2) and TRBJ2-7; 8 bases match TRBD1. The junction had 8 bases not matched to a gene; V was cut back by 4 bases and J by 3 bases. The germline V gene encodes CDR1 LGHDT and CDR2 YNNKEL (reference sequence). The CDR3 spans 15 residues. CDR3 bases: TGTGCCAGCAGCCCCCCCGGGACAGGACACTACGAGCAGTACTTC. It codes for CASSPPGTGHYEQYF.

The genes are TRBV5-1 and TRBJ1-3; 8 positions match TRBD1. Germline CDR1 is SGHRS and CDR2 is YFSETQ. The CDR3 is 15 amino acids. V was clipped by 2 bases and J by 3 bases; unmatched bases: 4. DNA for the CDR3: TGCGCCAGCAGCTTCACGACAGGGGATGGAAACACCATATATTTT. This codes for CASSFTTGDGNTIYF. Full variable domain (outside the CDR3, taken from reference TRBV5-1 and TRBJ1-3): KAGVTQTPRYLIKTRGQQVTLSCSPISGHRSVSWYQQTPGQGLQFLFEYFSETQRNKGNFPGRFSGRQFSNSRSEMNVSTLELGDSALYLCASSFTTGDGNTIYFGEGSWLTVV.

J is TRBJ1-5 and V is TRBV27; D gene uncertain. Trimming shortened V by 6 bases and J by 1 base, and 10 bases separated the two germline ends. This CDR3 is 14 amino acids long. CDR1 and CDR2 from the germline V gene are MNHEY and SMNVEV (reference sequence). CDR3 DNA: TGTGCCAGCAGGCCGGGTGGGAGCAATCAGCCCCAGCATTTT. It translates to CASRPGGSNQPQHF.

The chain has TRBV6-5 and TRBJ2-7; a weak D match, TRBD1 (6 bases). Trimming took off 5 bases at V and 1 base at J, with 9 bases between the two ends. The germline CDR1 and CDR2 sequences are MNHEY and SVGAGI. The CDR3 is 13 residues long. The DNA of the CDR3 is TGTGCCAGCAGTAACAGGGAGTCCTACGAGCAGTACTTC. Translation: CASSNRESYEQYF.

V and J are TRBV10-3 and TRBJ1-5; D might be TRBD1 (6 bases). Germline V gives CDR1 ENHRY, CDR2 SYGVKD. V lost 0 bases and J 6 bases, leaving 9 bases between the germline ends. The CDR3 loop spans 14 amino acids. The CDR3 sequence is CAISESTGIQPQHF. In DNA, the CDR3 is TGTGCCATCAGTGAGTCTACAGGGATTCAGCCCCAGCATTTT.

V gene TRBV15 combines with J gene TRBJ2-5; 11 bases agree with TRBD1. Germline trimming cut 1 base from V and 3 bases from J; bases unmatched to any gene: 1. The CDR3 loop spans 15 amino acids. CDR1 and CDR2 (germline): LNHNV, YYDKDF (reference sequence). CDR3 protein: CATSRGTGGEETQYF. The CDR3, as DNA: TGTGCCACCAGCAGAGGGACAGGGGGCGAAGAGACCCAGTACTTC.

V usage is TRBV28 and J usage is TRBJ2-1; 9 nucleotides align to TRBD2. The length of the CDR3 is 14 residues. The germline CDR1 and CDR2 sequences are MDHEN and SYDVKM. V lost 6 bases, J lost 7 bases, and 7 bases stayed unmatched. The CDR3 sequence is CASRQGLAGNEQFF. The DNA for the CDR3 is TGTGCCAGCAGACAGGGACTAGCCGGAAATGAGCAGTTCTTC.

In this sample, this clone turned up a few times. The chain has TRBV12-3 or TRBV12-4 and TRBJ1-5; 8 bases are a match to TRBD1. J was trimmed by 4 bases and V by 4 bases; bases with no gene match: 0. The CDR3 runs 13 residues. The CDR3 loop is CASSWDRNQPQHF. DNA for the CDR3: TGTGCCAGCAGTTGGGACAGGAATCAGCCCCAGCATTTT.

V usage is TRBV6-5 and J usage is TRBJ1-1; 7 bases line up with TRBD1. Germline trimming cut 2 bases from V and 0 bases from J; bases unmatched to any gene: 6. Looked up from germline, CDR1 is MNHEY and CDR2 is SVGAGI. The CDR3 extends over 16 amino acids. The CDR3 protein is CASSYEGQPLNTEAFF. As DNA, the CDR3 is TGTGCCAGCAGTTACGAGGGACAGCCCTTGAACACTGAAGCTTTCTTT.

The rearrangement joins TRBV18 to TRBJ2-3, with D perhaps matching TRBD2 (6 bases). Looked up from germline, CDR1 is KGHSH and CDR2 is LQKENI. This CDR3 is built from 12 residues. The V and J ends lost 3 bases and 6 bases respectively, with 7 bases between them. CDR3 coding DNA: TGTGCCAGCTCACCCCTAGCGGATACGCAGTATTTT. It codes for CASSPLADTQYF.

V is TRBV6-5 and J is TRBJ2-3; perhaps D is TRBD1 or TRBD2 (5 bases each). Germline loops: CDR1 MNHEY, CDR2 SVGAGI. The CDR3 consists of 16 residues. V was shortened by 0 bases and J by 6 bases, with 16 bases between the two germline ends. The CDR3 loop is CASSYSYNQGEDTQYF. The CDR3 DNA is TGTGCCAGCAGTTACTCGTATAACCAGGGAGAGGATACGCAGTATTTT.

V and J are TRBV7-6 and TRBJ2-7; perhaps D is TRBD1 or TRBD2 (5 bases each). Trimming pared 3 bases from V and 3 bases from J, leaving 18 bases between. The CDR3 totals 16 residues. Germline CDR1 SGHVS, CDR2 FNYEAQ. The CDR3 DNA follows: TGTGCCAGCAGCTTTTCTCCCGGGACGGGGTACTACGAGCAGTACTTC. It translates to CASSFSPGTGYYEQYF.

The V and J genes are TRBV19 and TRBJ2-6; no clear D gene. The CDR3 extends over 15 amino acids. The V end lost 4 bases, the J end lost 4 bases, and 11 bases lay between the germline ends. Germline V gene lookup returns CDR1 LNHDA and CDR2 SQIVND (reference sequence). CDR3 DNA sequence: TGTGCCAGTAGTACCACTGGAGCCGGGGCCAACGTCCTGACTTTC. The encoded protein is CASSTTGAGANVLTF.

The chain couples TRBV9 to TRBJ1-4, with 9 bases aligning to TRBD1. Germline lookup yields CDR1 SGDLS and CDR2 YYNGEE. The CDR3 covers 15 residues. Germline trimming cut 3 bases from V and 8 bases from J; bases unmatched to any gene: 8. Here the CDR3 DNA reads TGTGCCAGCAGCGACCAGACAGGGGGGAGCGAAAAACTGTTTTTT. Its translation is CASSDQTGGSEKLFF.

This chain links TRBV4-2 with TRBJ1-1; D perhaps matches TRBD1 (6 bases). The CDR3 sequence is 14 residues long. Germline CDR1 and CDR2: LGHNA and YNFKEQ. V was cut by 2 bases and J by 4 bases, with 11 bases left in between. The CDR3 DNA reads as TGTGCCAGCAGCCAAAGGGGGGTAGGCACTGAAGCTTTCTTT. It is translated as CASSQRGVGTEAFF.

This chain links TRBV27 with TRBJ2-1; 12 nucleotides align to TRBD2. V dropped 4 bases and J dropped 8; count of bases not matched to a gene: 6. There are 15 residues in the CDR3. In germline, CDR1 is MNHEY, CDR2 SMNVEV (reference sequence). CDR3 nucleotide sequence: TGTGCCAGCAGTTCCGGACTAGCGGGGCCTTATGAGCAGTTCTTC. Amino acid sequence: CASSSGLAGPYEQFF.

This sequence joins TRBV29-1 and TRBJ1-1, with D unclear. The CDR3 runs to 13 residues. CDR1 and CDR2 from the germline V gene are SQVTM and ANQGSEA. The V and J ends lost 4 bases and 0 bases respectively, with 9 bases between them. Here the CDR3 reads CSVAGRMNTEAFF. In DNA form, the CDR3 reads TGCAGCGTTGCAGGACGGATGAACACTGAAGCTTTCTTT.

The chain recombines TRBV24-1 with TRBJ1-2; 8 nucleotides align to TRBD1. The CDR3 extends over 15 amino acids. Per the germline V gene, CDR1 is KGHDR and CDR2 is SFDVKD. V was clipped by 1 base and J by 5 bases; unmatched bases: 5. CDR3 DNA: TGTGCCACCAGTGATTTTCCGACAGGGGATTATGGCTACACCTTC. Translating it yields CATSDFPTGDYGYTF.

The chain couples TRBV11-2 to TRBJ2-2; possibly TRBD2 for D (5 bases). Trimming shortened V by 5 bases and J by 2 bases, and 9 bases separated the two germline ends. Germline CDR1 reads SGHAT; CDR2 reads FQNNGV. The length of the CDR3 is 14 residues. This CDR3 reads CASSREPNTGELFF. For the CDR3, the DNA is TGTGCCAGCAGCCGGGAACCAAACACCGGGGAGCTGTTTTTT. Full variable domain (remainder filled in from reference TRBV11-2 and TRBJ2-2): EAGVAQSPRYKIIEKRQSVAFWCNPISGHATLYWYQQILGQGPKLLIQFQNNGVVDDSQLPKDRFSAERLKGVDSTLKIQPAKLEDSAVYLCASSREPNTGELFFGEGSRLTVL.